What follows describes a single TCR beta chain. Its antigen is unknown. For the second PCR, which ran for roughly 6 to 12 cycles, a sample-barcoded 5' primer and a J-beta primer mix were used. A single record per CDR3 protein comes from TCRdb applying MiXCR to the 5' RACE reads. The table lists around 990,000 distinct CDR3 sequences, less than 45% of them singletons. These data are taken from a study of blood T cells in healthy people across ages. Study results and limitations: There were more naive CD4+ cells and higher diversity in long-lived donors than in aged donors. Observed TCR beta diversity showed a strong correlation with the percentage of naive T cells as measured by flow cytometry.

Each donor gave 9 to 10 milliliters of peripheral blood. No fewer than 5.5 micrograms of total RNA were isolated from every sample. CDR1 and CDR2 from the germline V gene are MNHEY and SMNVEV (reference sequence). The CDR3 consists of 19 residues. The clonotype originates from a man aged 18 to 35 in good health. The V gene is TRBV27, the J gene TRBJ2-5; 12 positions match TRBD2. TRBJ2-4 matches the DNA end more closely, so the J call is doubtful. The sample taken for sequencing was blood. The CDR3 here is CASSPRLAGDRLAKNIQYF. The CDR3 DNA follows: TGTGCCAGCAGTCCACGACTAGCGGGGGACCGTCTAGCCAAAAACATTCAGTACTTC.